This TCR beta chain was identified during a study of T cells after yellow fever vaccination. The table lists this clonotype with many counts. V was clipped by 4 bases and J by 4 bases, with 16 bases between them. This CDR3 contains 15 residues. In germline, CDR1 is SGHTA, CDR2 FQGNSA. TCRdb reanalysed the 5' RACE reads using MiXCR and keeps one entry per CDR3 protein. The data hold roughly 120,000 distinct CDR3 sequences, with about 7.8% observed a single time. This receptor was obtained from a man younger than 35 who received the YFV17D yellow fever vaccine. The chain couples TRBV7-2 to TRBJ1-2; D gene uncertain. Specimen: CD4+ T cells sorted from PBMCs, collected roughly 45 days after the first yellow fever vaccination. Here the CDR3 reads CASSSFVTGPYGYTF. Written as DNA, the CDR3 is TGTGCCAGCAGCTCCTTCGTTACCGGCCCCTATGGCTACACCTTC.